Shown below are 14 T cell receptor beta chains from a single sample sequenced in a study of blood T cells in healthy people across ages. A second roughly 6 to 12 cycle PCR used barcoded and J-beta primers. TCRdb recomputed calls from the 5' RACE reads with MiXCR, one row per CDR3 protein. This sample has about 970,000 distinct CDR3 sequences, with roughly 51% found just once. Source material: blood. These receptors were collected from a woman aged 60-75 years in good health.

The chain is built from TRBV3-1 and TRBJ2-7, with 10 positions matching TRBD1. Germline CDR1 reads LGHDT; CDR2 reads YNNKEL (reference sequence). Trimming removed 3 bases from V and 5 bases from J; junction bases left unmatched: 7. The CDR3 length is 15 residues. CDR3 bases: TGTGCCAGCAGCCAGGGACAGGGGCTGACTCACGAGCAGTACTTC. Translated: CASSQGQGLTHEQYF.

V and J are TRBV27 and TRBJ2-1; D gene uncertain. The CDR3 length is 14 residues. Trimming took off 3 bases at V and 5 bases at J, with 11 bases between the two ends. Germline CDR1 reads MNHEY; CDR2 reads SMNVEV (reference sequence). In DNA, the CDR3 is TGTGCCAGCAGTTTTAATTTCTGGAACAATGAGCAGTTCTTC. Its translation is CASSFNFWNNEQFF.

This chain joins TRBV28 and TRBJ2-3; possible D gene TRBD2, 5 bases. The CDR3 is 16 amino acids. V shed 8 bases and J shed 3 bases, with 21 bases lying between them. Germline V gene sequence: CDR1 MDHEN, CDR2 SYDVKM. The CDR3: CASQPLERIGTDTQYF. Written as DNA, the CDR3 is TGTGCCAGCCAACCTCTAGAGCGGATCGGTACAGATACGCAGTATTTT.

The chain joins TRBV6-2 or TRBV6-3 to TRBJ2-7; 8 nucleotides align to TRBD1. Germline CDR1 reads MNHEY; CDR2 reads SVGEGT. The CDR3 totals 15 residues. V shed 0 bases and J 9 bases; nucleotides not matched to a gene: 10. The CDR3 spells CASSYSGTGTNGQYF. CDR3 DNA sequence: TGTGCCAGCAGTTACTCCGGGACAGGTACAAACGGGCAGTACTTC.

The rearrangement uses TRBV6-2 or TRBV6-3 and TRBJ1-1; D gene uncertain. Germline V gene lookup returns CDR1 MNHEY and CDR2 SVGEGT. CDR3 size: 11 residues. The V and J ends lost 6 bases and 6 bases respectively, with 8 bases between them. In DNA, the CDR3 is TGTGCCAGCAGGCGTTCGGCTGAAGCTTTCTTT. Amino acid sequence: CASRRSAEAFF.

A remark on this clonotype: Germline and junction disagree at one end, which may indicate a read error. The rearrangement joins TRBV28 to TRBJ2-2; TRBD1 might be the D (6 bases). Germline lookup yields CDR1 MDHEN and CDR2 SYDVKM. CDR3 length equals 14 residues. The CDR3 bases are TGTGCCAGCAGAGATACAGGGAACTCCGGGGAGCTGTTTTTT. This sequence encodes CASRDTGNSGELFF.

As for this clonotype: Possible read error: a much larger clone is one base away. The chain carries TRBV18 and TRBJ2-6, with 8 bases fitting TRBD1. The CDR3 totals 16 residues. CDR1 is KGHSH and CDR2 is LQKENI in the germline V gene. For the CDR3, the DNA is TGTGCCAGTACAACAGGGGGAACCTCTGGGGCCAACGTCCTGAATTTC. Protein sequence: CASTTGGTSGANVLNF.

This clonotype has more than one count but fewer than ten. The CDR3 sequence is CASSQSAQRAETQYF. The CDR3 region has the DNA TGCGCCAGCAGCCAATCGGCACAGAGAGCGGAGACCCAGTACTTC. This chain uses TRBV4-1 with TRBJ2-5, with D hard to call. The V and J ends lost 2 bases and 5 bases respectively, with 15 bases between them. This CDR3 is 15 amino acids long. Germline V gene sequence: CDR1 MGHRA, CDR2 YSYEKL.

J is TRBJ2-1 and V is TRBV29-1; TRBD2 matches 7 bases. The V gene end was trimmed by 2 bases and the J gene end by 2 bases; junction bases not matched to a gene: 0. Germline V gene sequence: CDR1 SQVTM, CDR2 ANQGSEA. This CDR3 has 13 residues. The CDR3, as DNA: TGCAGCGTTGAACTAGCGGCCTACAATGAGCAGTTCTTC. It yields the protein CSVELAAYNEQFF.

V is TRBV20-1 and J is TRBJ2-3; TRBD2 matches 13 bases. V trimming: 3 bases; J trimming: 1 base; junction bases outside the gene matches: 13. CDR3 length: 19 residues. In germline, CDR1 is DFQATT, CDR2 SNEGSKA (reference sequence). CDR3 DNA sequence: TGCAGTGCTAGGTCTATCAAGGGGACTAGCGGGACCCGCACAGATACGCAGTATTTT. It is translated as CSARSIKGTSGTRTDTQYF.

The J gene is TRBJ1-2, the V gene TRBV6-2 or TRBV6-3; 8 bases map to TRBD1. The CDR3 is made up of 15 amino acids. Germline CDR1 MNHEY, CDR2 SVGEGT. J lost 6 bases, V lost 5 bases, and 11 bases had no gene match. CDR3 residues: CASSRSRQGSDGYTF. The CDR3 bases are TGTGCCAGCAGTCGCTCTCGACAGGGGAGCGATGGCTACACCTTC.

The J gene is TRBJ1-2, the V gene TRBV14; possibly TRBD1 for D (5 bases). Germline V gene data show CDR1 as SGHDN and CDR2 as FVKESK. This CDR3 has 14 amino acids. V lost 4 bases, J lost 5 bases, and 14 bases lay in between. CDR3 sequence reads: CASSRVGLTYGYTF. CDR3 nucleotides: TGTGCCAGCAGCCGAGTGGGACTCACATATGGCTACACCTTC.

J is TRBJ2-7 and V is TRBV27; D is perhaps TRBD2 (6 bases). Germline loops: CDR1 MNHEY, CDR2 SMNVEV (reference sequence). The CDR3 is 15 residues long. V lost 4 bases and J 3 bases, leaving 16 bases between the germline ends. The CDR3 coding sequence is TGTGCCAGCAGTTCCTCATTGACTAGTTTCTACGAGCAGTACTTC. Amino acids: CASSSSLTSFYEQYF.

A word on this clonotype: A much larger clone sits a single nucleotide away, making a read error possible. CDR3 in DNA: TGCAGCGTTGAAGATATCCTAGCGACTAGCACAGAGACGCAGTATTTT. Translating it yields CSVEDILATSTETQYF. The chain couples TRBV29-1 to TRBJ2-3; TRBD2 agrees at 7 bases. In germline, CDR1 is SQVTM, CDR2 ANQGSEA. The CDR3 length is 16 residues.